These 17 T cell receptor beta chains came from one sample sequenced in a study of T cell repertoires in cytomegalovirus infection. Which antigens these TCRs recognize remains unknown. TCRdb used MiXCR to reprocess the reads, holding one entry per CDR3 protein. Of about 830,000 distinct CDR3 sequences in the sample, around a third were seen once. Sample: cultured CD8+ T cells from PBMCs, taken from culture after CMV antigen stimulation. These receptors were obtained from a human donor in good health (CMV status not recorded). Some clones in this sample may be carry-over from other donors' samples.

Ten or more counts support this clonotype. The rearrangement uses TRBV12-3 or TRBV12-4 and TRBJ2-1; 11 nucleotides align to TRBD1. The CDR3 covers 17 residues. V shed 4 bases, J shed 6 bases, and the junction held 11 bases outside the gene matches. The CDR3 DNA follows: TGTGCCAGCAGTTCGACTTCCTGGACAGGGGGCATCAATGAGCAGTTCTTC. Translated, it gives CASSSTSWTGGINEQFF.

The chain carries TRBV6-5 and TRBJ2-1; the D is unclear. V shed 4 bases and J shed 3 bases, with 7 bases lying between them. There are 13 residues in the CDR3. CDR1 is MNHEY, CDR2 SVGAGI, per germline. The CDR3 protein is CASSSDNYNEQFF. The CDR3 nucleotides read TGTGCCAGCAGTTCCGACAACTACAATGAGCAGTTCTTC.

This clonotype was counted a few times. In DNA form, the CDR3 reads TGTGCCAGCAGTTTAAACGGGGACAATCAGCCCCAGCATTTT. Protein: CASSLNGDNQPQHF. V and J are TRBV12-3 or TRBV12-4 and TRBJ1-5; no firm D call. The V end lost 2 bases, the J end lost 3 bases, and 8 bases lay between the germline ends. The CDR3 spans 14 residues.

This clonotype was seen a handful of times. The rearrangement links TRBV27 to TRBJ1-2; the D gene is possibly TRBD1 (5 bases). Per germline, CDR1 MNHEY and CDR2 SMNVEV (reference sequence). This CDR3 is built from 11 residues. V was pared by 10 bases and J by 5 bases, with 11 bases between. CDR3 in DNA: TGTGCCACGTACCAGGGATATGGCTACACCTTC. Translating gives CATYQGYGYTF.

The chain uses TRBV12-3 or TRBV12-4 and TRBJ2-3; D ambiguous. Trimming stripped 10 bases from V and 5 bases from J, with 10 bases between. The length of the CDR3 is 11 residues. CDR3 sequence reads: CATASEDTQYF. DNA of the CDR3: TGTGCCACCGCCTCGGAAGATACGCAGTATTTT.

This clonotype was seen ten or more times. The chain uses TRBV6-1 and TRBJ2-7; 8 bases are shared with TRBD2. The CDR3 consists of 19 residues. V lost 1 base and J lost 5; bases outside the gene matches: 19. In germline, CDR1 is MNHNS, CDR2 SASEGT. CDR3 region: CASSEVRGPKRGPTNEQYF. CDR3 DNA: TGTGCCAGCAGTGAAGTCCGCGGACCCAAGCGGGGGCCGACCAACGAGCAGTACTTC.

The CDR3: CASSQEWGVPEQFF. CDR3 in DNA: TGCGCCAGCAGCCAAGAATGGGGGGTCCCTGAGCAGTTCTTC. The chain joins TRBV4-1 to TRBJ2-1; the D gene is possibly TRBD2 (6 bases). CDR1 is MGHRA and CDR2 is YSYEKL in the germline V gene. The CDR3 loop spans 14 amino acids. Trimming shortened V by 0 bases and J by 9 bases, and 12 bases separated the two germline ends.

The CDR3 is CSATDRGIPTEAFF. As DNA, the CDR3 is TGCAGTGCAACGGACAGGGGGATCCCCACTGAAGCTTTCTTT. The chain is built from TRBV20-1 and TRBJ1-1, with 10 nucleotides matching TRBD1. Trimming at V came to 6 bases and at J to 4 bases, leaving 8 bases not matched to a gene. Germline CDR1 and CDR2: DFQATT and SNEGSKA (reference sequence). The CDR3 loop spans 14 amino acids.

This sequence joins TRBV29-1 and TRBJ2-3; D possibly uses TRBD1 or TRBD2 (5 bases each). V was shortened by 4 bases and J by 1 base, with 12 bases between the two germline ends. Germline-derived CDR1 and CDR2 are SQVTM and ANQGSEA. This CDR3 is built from 14 residues. CDR3 sequence (DNA): TGCAGCGTTGCCAGGGAGCGCCGCACAGATACGCAGTATTTT. Residues: CSVARERRTDTQYF.

The rearrangement joins TRBV27 to TRBJ2-2; D gene uncertain. The V and J ends lost 6 bases and 6 bases respectively, with 17 bases between them. This CDR3 region has 15 residues. Looked up from germline, CDR1 is MNHEY and CDR2 is SMNVEV (reference sequence). CDR3 nucleotide sequence: TGTGCCAGCAGGGTCAAATGGTTTCAGCCCGGGGAGCTGTTTTTT. This gives the protein CASRVKWFQPGELFF.

J is TRBJ1-1 and V is TRBV29-1; the D gene is possibly TRBD1 (5 bases). Germline V CDR1 and CDR2: SQVTM, ANQGSEA. The CDR3 length is 11 residues. The V gene lost 6 bases and the J gene lost 8 bases, with 13 bases spanning the gap. For the CDR3, the DNA is TGCAGCGTCCCGGGACCGAGCGAAGCTTTCTTT. This translates into CSVPGPSEAFF. The whole variable domain, remainder taken from reference TRBV29-1 and TRBJ1-1, is SAVISQKPSRDICQRGTSLTIQCQVDSQVTMMFWYRQQPGQSLTLIATANQGSEATYESGFVIDKFPISRPNLTFSTLTVSNMSPEDSSIYLCSVPGPSEAFFGQGTRLTVV.

J is TRBJ1-1 and V is TRBV5-6, with 8 bases lining up with TRBD1. Per the germline V gene, CDR1 is SGHDT and CDR2 is YYEEEE. The ends lost 6 bases at V and 4 bases at J; junction bases unmatched: 11. This CDR3 is 15 amino acids long. CDR3 in amino acids: CASIPTGGVITEAFF. The CDR3 coding sequence is TGTGCCAGCATCCCCACAGGGGGGGTTATCACTGAAGCTTTCTTT.

The table lists this clonotype with a few counts. Germline and junction disagree at one end, which may indicate a read error. This chain links TRBV5-1 with TRBJ2-1; D might be TRBD2 (5 bases). From germline, CDR1 is SGHRS and CDR2 YFSETQ. There are 12 residues in the CDR3. The CDR3 DNA follows: TGTGCCAGCAGCTTAGTCGGGGATGAGCAGTTCTTC. Translation: CASSLVGDEQFF.

The rearrangement links TRBV27 to TRBJ1-6, with a tentative D call TRBD1 (5 bases). This CDR3 contains 16 residues. Between the trimmed V and J ends, which lost 3 bases and 3 bases, there was a span of 12 bases. CDR1 is MNHEY, CDR2 SMNVEV, per germline (reference sequence). For the CDR3, the DNA is TGTGCCAGCAGTTTGGGGGTAGAGGTCTATAATTCACCCCTCCACTTT. Translation: CASSLGVEVYNSPLHF.

This chain connects TRBV6-5 to TRBJ2-7; 9 bases are a match to TRBD1. The V and J ends lost 0 bases and 4 bases, in that order; junction bases with no gene match: 4. The CDR3 sequence is 15 residues long. Germline V gene data show CDR1 as MNHEY and CDR2 as SVGAGI. Written as DNA, the CDR3 is TGTGCCAGCAGTTACTCGGGGGACAGGGTATACGAGCAGTACTTC. Translation: CASSYSGDRVYEQYF.

In the case of this clonotype: One end of the junction does not line up with germline, which may come from a read error. This sequence joins TRBV6-6 and TRBJ2-2; the D call may be TRBD1 or TRBD2 (6 bases each). The germline CDR1 and CDR2 sequences are MNHNY and SVGAGI (reference sequence). The length of the CDR3 is 16 residues. CDR3 amino acids: CASWRGGKANTGELLF. CDR3 bases: TGTGCCAGCTGGCGAGGGGGGAAGGCGAACACCGGGGAGCTGTTATTT.

This rearrangement joins TRBV9 to TRBJ2-1, with 7 bases identical to TRBD1. Trimming removed 0 bases from V and 2 bases from J; junction bases left unmatched: 5. This CDR3 is built from 16 residues. CDR1 SGDLS and CDR2 YYNGEE come from the germline V gene. CDR3 amino acids: CASSVDDGTAYNEQFF. In DNA, the CDR3 is TGTGCCAGCAGCGTAGATGACGGGACAGCCTACAATGAGCAGTTCTTC.